This T cell receptor beta chain was retrieved from a study of blood T cell repertoires in COVID-19. Overall study context: Donors in the United States, Italy and Spain gave samples during acute or convalescent COVID-19.

V lost 1 base and J lost 7; bases outside the gene matches: 8. The CDR3 totals 15 residues. CDR1 is SGHVS, CDR2 FQNEAQ, per germline. Profiling relied on immunoSEQ multiplex PCR, and the TCRdb table lists in-frame clones only, not all of them. This table has some 140,000 clones, roughly 83% appearing once. This clone was seen once. The chain carries TRBV7-8 and TRBJ1-2; 8 positions match TRBD1. Sequences were obtained from PBMCs or T cells enriched from blood (not recorded which). The source of this sequence is a man aged 50-59 years who had recovered from COVID-19. The CDR3 protein is CASSLEGRGRVGYTF. The CDR3 DNA sequence: TGTGCCAGCAGCTTAGAAGGCAGGGGGCGCGTTGGCTACACCTTC.